Listed here are 26 T cell receptor beta chains from one sample, sequenced in a study of blood T cell repertoires in COVID-19. Profiled with immunoSEQ multiplex PCR; TCRdb holds only in-frame clones, not every one. The table shows approximately 270,000 clones, with roughly 87% occurring only once. The sequenced sample was peripheral blood. The receptors stem from a man aged 18 to 30 with active or convalescent COVID-19.

The genes are TRBV5-1 and TRBJ2-7, with a possible D match to TRBD1 (5 bases). Germline V lookup: CDR1 SGHRS, CDR2 YFSETQ. This CDR3 region has 13 residues. Trimming pared 5 bases from V and 3 bases from J, leaving 12 bases between. The chain's CDR3 is CASRLEQGYEQYF. The CDR3 nucleotides are TGCGCCAGCAGACTCGAGCAGGGCTACGAGCAGTACTTC.

This chain connects TRBV13 to TRBJ2-3; the match to TRBD2 covers 8 bases. V shed 5 bases, J shed 5 bases, and the junction held 12 bases outside the gene matches. The CDR3 sequence is 16 residues long. CDR1 is PRHDT and CDR2 is FYEKMQ in the germline V gene (reference sequence). Written as DNA, the CDR3 is TGTGCCAGCAGCCCCCCTGGGACTAGAGACAGAGATACGCAGTATTTT. It codes for CASSPPGTRDRDTQYF. The whole variable domain, remainder taken from reference TRBV13 and TRBJ2-3, is AAGVIQSPRHLIKEKRETATLKCYPIPRHDTVYWYQQGPGQDPQFLISFYEKMQSDKGSIPDRFSAQQFSDYHSELNMSSLELGDSALYFCASSPPGTRDRDTQYFGPGTRLTVL.

The chain joins TRBV4-2 to TRBJ1-6; tentatively, D is TRBD1 (5 bases). The CDR3 sequence is 18 residues long. V dropped 0 bases and J dropped 9 bases, with 21 bases sitting between them. Looked up from germline, CDR1 is LGHNA and CDR2 is YNFKEQ. The CDR3 spells CASSQERRGYRSGSPLHF. The DNA of the CDR3 is TGTGCCAGCAGCCAAGAAAGAAGGGGATATCGTTCAGGTTCACCCCTCCACTTT.

The chain couples TRBV7-3 to TRBJ2-7; perhaps TRBD2 as D (6 bases). Germline V gene lookup returns CDR1 SGHTA and CDR2 FQGTGA. The CDR3 length is 13 residues. Trimming removed 0 bases from V and 7 bases from J, with 10 bases in between. CDR3 coding DNA: TGTGCCAGCAGCTTAACGTCGGAGGGTGAGCAGTACTTC. This translates into CASSLTSEGEQYF.

The gene calls are TRBV14 and TRBJ1-3; no clear D. V lost 2 bases, J lost 7 bases, and 15 bases lay in between. The germline gives CDR1 SGHDN, CDR2 FVKESK. This CDR3 region has 15 residues. CDR3 nucleotides: TGTGCCAGCAGCCAAAGCCCACAGATCACGAACACCATATATTTT. Translation: CASSQSPQITNTIYF.

The chain joins TRBV3-1 (or the pseudogene TRBV3-2) to TRBJ2-1; perhaps TRBD1 as D (5 bases). Trimming pared 4 bases from V and 5 bases from J, leaving 12 bases between. The CDR3 extends over 14 amino acids. The germline V gene encodes CDR1 LGHDT and CDR2 YNNKEL (reference sequence). CDR3 sequence: CASSPPAGNNEQFF. The DNA for the CDR3 is TGTGCCAGCAGCCCCCCGGCAGGGAACAATGAGCAGTTCTTC.

The chain employs TRBV7-9 and TRBJ1-5; TRBD1 aligns across 10 bases. The V gene's germline CDR1 is SEHNR and CDR2 FQNEAQ (reference sequence). The CDR3 is made up of 15 amino acids. V dropped 5 bases and J dropped 3; count of bases not matched to a gene: 4. CDR3 DNA: TGTGCCAGCAGCCCGACAGGGGGCTTCAATCAGCCCCAGCATTTT. Protein sequence: CASSPTGGFNQPQHF.

This clone was detected a few times. The chain recombines TRBV9 with TRBJ1-3, with no clear D. CDR1 is SGDLS, CDR2 YYNGEE, per germline. The CDR3 totals 13 residues. The V end lost 4 bases, the J end lost 4 bases, and 9 bases lay between the germline ends. The CDR3 DNA is TGTGCCAGCAGCCCCCCCGGGGGAAACACCATATATTTT. Amino acids: CASSPPGGNTIYF.

The CDR3 protein is CASSLAQGKGYGYTF. CDR3 bases: TGTGCCAGCAGCTTAGCCCAGGGGAAAGGATATGGCTACACCTTC. The V gene is TRBV7-2, the J gene TRBJ1-2; D might be TRBD1 (6 bases). The germline V gene has CDR1 SGHTA and CDR2 FQGNSA. V shed 0 bases and J shed 5 bases, with 13 bases lying between them. The CDR3 has 15 amino acids.

The J gene is TRBJ2-1, the V gene TRBV28; 7 bases match TRBD1. Germline lookup yields CDR1 MDHEN and CDR2 SYDVKM. V trimming: 5 bases; J trimming: 4 bases; junction bases outside the gene matches: 14. This CDR3 spans 17 amino acids. CDR3 DNA: TGTGCCAGCAGTCGTCCAATTAGACAGGGCCCTTACAATGAGCAGTTCTTC. It encodes CASSRPIRQGPYNEQFF.

This chain joins TRBV6-1 and TRBJ1-1; D is uncertain. V shed 5 bases and J shed 0 bases, with 4 bases lying between them. This CDR3 spans 12 amino acids. Germline V gene data show CDR1 as MNHNS and CDR2 as SASEGT. The CDR3 loop reads CASSYLNTEAFF. CDR3 bases: TGTGCCAGCAGTTATTTGAACACTGAAGCTTTCTTT.

The rearrangement joins TRBV7-8 to TRBJ2-7; TRBD1 might be the D (6 bases). V lost 2 bases, J lost 5 bases, and 13 bases lay in between. This CDR3 spans 14 amino acids. The germline gives CDR1 SGHVS, CDR2 FQNEAQ. CDR3 bases: TGTGCCAGCAGCTTATTACAGGGCTTCCACGAGCAGTACTTC. Encoded protein: CASSLLQGFHEQYF.

The chain is built from TRBV7-9 and TRBJ1-1; D unclear. With 1 base removed from V and 2 bases from J, the gap between germline ends came to 2 bases. The CDR3 has 12 amino acids. Germline V gene sequence: CDR1 SEHNR, CDR2 FQNEAQ (reference sequence). The CDR3 loop is CASSLVNTEAFF. CDR3 sequence (DNA): TGTGCCAGCAGCTTAGTAAACACTGAAGCTTTCTTT.

The chain recombines TRBV24-1 with TRBJ2-3; D not certain. In germline, CDR1 is KGHDR, CDR2 SFDVKD. This CDR3 region has 16 residues. With 3 bases removed from V and 1 base from J, the gap between germline ends came to 13 bases. This CDR3 reads CATSDPGPSRTDTQYF. As DNA, the CDR3 is TGTGCCACCAGTGATCCGGGTCCGTCTCGCACAGATACGCAGTATTTT.

The chain recombines TRBV29-1 with TRBJ1-1; a possible D gene is TRBD1 (6 bases). The CDR3 is 13 amino acids. Germline CDR1 is SQVTM and CDR2 is ANQGSEA. V lost 4 bases and J lost 5, with 14 bases in between. In DNA, the CDR3 is TGCAGCGTTGTAAGTACAGGGAAGACTGAAGCTTTCTTT. This encodes CSVVSTGKTEAFF. The variable domain in full, with the rest retrieved from reference TRBV29-1 and TRBJ1-1, is SAVISQKPSRDICQRGTSLTIQCQVDSQVTMMFWYRQQPGQSLTLIATANQGSEATYESGFVIDKFPISRPNLTFSTLTVSNMSPEDSSIYLCSVVSTGKTEAFFGQGTRLTVV.

This clone was seen a few times. The V call is TRBV19, the J call TRBJ1-3; D unresolved. From germline, CDR1 is LNHDA and CDR2 SQIVND (reference sequence). V was shortened by 2 bases and J by 0 bases, with 11 bases between the two germline ends. The CDR3 is 16 amino acids. The DNA for the CDR3 is TGTGCCAGTAGTATAAAGGCAGGTAGCTCTGGAAACACCATATATTTT. It encodes CASSIKAGSSGNTIYF.

The rearrangement uses TRBV7-8 and TRBJ1-1; D unresolved. Germline-derived CDR1 and CDR2 are SGHVS and FQNEAQ. CDR3 size: 13 residues. With 2 bases removed from V and 3 bases from J, the gap between germline ends came to 7 bases. The CDR3, as DNA: TGTGCCAGCAGCTTATGGAGGGACACTGAAGCTTTCTTT. The encoded protein is CASSLWRDTEAFF.

The chain couples TRBV9 to TRBJ1-6; D unclear. Germline V CDR1 and CDR2: SGDLS, YYNGEE. V was shortened by 1 base and J by 6 bases, with 8 bases between the two germline ends. This CDR3 has 14 residues. CDR3 in amino acids: CASSVSLVNSPLHF. The CDR3 bases are TGTGCCAGCAGCGTAAGCTTGGTTAATTCACCCCTCCACTTT.

V and J are TRBV12-3 or TRBV12-4 and TRBJ2-3; D may be TRBD1 (6 bases). V lost 7 bases, J lost 9 bases, and 11 bases lay in between. The CDR3 totals 11 residues. The CDR3 DNA is TGTGCCAGCACGGTAGGGGGAACGCAGTATTTT. The encoded protein is CASTVGGTQYF.

The chain is built from TRBV19 and TRBJ2-5; D possibly corresponds to TRBD2 (6 bases). The CDR3 totals 16 residues. Germline CDR1 reads LNHDA; CDR2 reads SQIVND (reference sequence). The ends were cut back, 3 bases at V and 5 bases at J, with 19 bases in the middle. CDR3 DNA sequence: TGTGCCAGTAGTATGCGTGGCGGGGCATCTCTCGAGACCCAGTACTTC. It specifies CASSMRGGASLETQYF.

The rearrangement uses TRBV7-9 and TRBJ2-5; tentative D call: TRBD2 (5 bases). This CDR3 comprises 13 residues. The V gene lost 4 bases and the J gene lost 3 bases, with 9 bases spanning the gap. Germline assignment: CDR1 SEHNR and CDR2 FQNEAQ (reference sequence). CDR3 nucleotides: TGTGCCAGCAGCTCGGACTTAAAAGAGACCCAGTACTTC. Its translation: CASSSDLKETQYF.

The rearrangement joins TRBV6-4 to TRBJ2-3; possibly TRBD2 for D (7 bases). Trimming removed 0 bases from V and 8 bases from J, with 12 bases in between. The CDR3 runs 14 residues. Germline V lookup: CDR1 MRHNA, CDR2 SNTAGT. The CDR3: CASSDSGGPGTQYF. For the CDR3, the DNA is TGTGCCAGCAGTGACTCGGGGGGGCCGGGTACGCAGTATTTT.

This chain's CDR3 is CATGLANTIYF. The CDR3 DNA is TGTGCCACGGGGTTGGCAAACACCATATATTTT. V is TRBV6-5 and J is TRBJ1-3, with D uncertain. V dropped 10 bases and J dropped 6 bases, with 10 bases sitting between them. The germline V gene encodes CDR1 MNHEY and CDR2 SVGAGI. The CDR3 consists of 11 residues.

The V call is TRBV10-1, the J call TRBJ2-4; 8 positions agree with TRBD1. The CDR3 contains 15 residues. Germline lookup yields CDR1 WNHNN and CDR2 SYGVQD (reference sequence). J was trimmed by 2 bases and V by 6 bases; bases with no gene match: 6. The CDR3 DNA sequence: TGCGCCAGCAGCTCCAGGACAGGGACCAAAAACATTCAGTACTTC. It codes for CASSSRTGTKNIQYF.

The chain couples TRBV18 to TRBJ1-1; 7 bases line up with TRBD1. This CDR3 region has 13 residues. Germline V gene sequence: CDR1 KGHSH, CDR2 LQKENI. V gave up 6 bases and J gave up 5 bases; unmatched junction bases: 6. DNA for the CDR3: TGTGCCAGCTCGCAAACGACAGGGACTGAAGCTTTCTTT. Translation gives CASSQTTGTEAFF.

The V call is TRBV2, the J call TRBJ2-7; D is undetermined. Trimming shortened V by 3 bases and J by 2 bases, and 8 bases separated the two germline ends. CDR3 length equals 13 residues. Looked up from germline, CDR1 is SNHLY and CDR2 is FYNNEI. This CDR3 reads CASSESQTYEQYF. Written as DNA, the CDR3 is TGTGCCAGCAGTGAGTCCCAGACCTACGAGCAGTACTTC.